This T cell receptor (beta chain) came from a study of cytomegalovirus exposure and HLA in healthy donors. For the study at large: An analysis done earlier identified fewer than 140 million unique TCR beta sequences from roughly 190 million T cells.

PCR employed 60 Vbeta and 13 Jbeta primers. Only in-frame clones appear in the TCRdb table, and some are missing; sequencing was by immunoSEQ multiplex PCR. The sample yields 150,000 to 200,000 clones, roughly 78% seen once. The CDR3 contains 15 residues. V gave up 1 base and J gave up 0 bases, with 8 bases separating them. Germline loops: CDR1 SGHTA, CDR2 FQGNSA. General study points: Per a prior analysis, the majority of TCR beta V segments were productive roughly 90% or roughly 30% of the time. Compared with the approximately 680-donor mean, an Asian-associated ancestry cluster reportedly had fewer N-insertions, according to a later analysis.

Points on this clone: What it binds is unknown.

Sequenced: PBMCs. The V gene is TRBV7-2, the J gene TRBJ2-3, with no clear D. The source is a woman between 25 and 40 years old in good health and CMV-seronegative. CDR3: CASSLVSRSTDTQYF. The CDR3 bases are TGTGCCAGCAGCTTAGTTTCCCGGAGCACAGATACGCAGTATTTT. Using reference TRBV7-2 and TRBJ2-3 for the parts outside the CDR3, the full variable domain is GAGVSQSPSNKVTEKGKDVELRCDPISGHTALYWYRQSLGQGLEFLIYFQGNSAPDKSGLPSDRFSAERTGGSVSTLTIQRTQQEDSAVYLCASSLVSRSTDTQYFGPGTRLTVL.